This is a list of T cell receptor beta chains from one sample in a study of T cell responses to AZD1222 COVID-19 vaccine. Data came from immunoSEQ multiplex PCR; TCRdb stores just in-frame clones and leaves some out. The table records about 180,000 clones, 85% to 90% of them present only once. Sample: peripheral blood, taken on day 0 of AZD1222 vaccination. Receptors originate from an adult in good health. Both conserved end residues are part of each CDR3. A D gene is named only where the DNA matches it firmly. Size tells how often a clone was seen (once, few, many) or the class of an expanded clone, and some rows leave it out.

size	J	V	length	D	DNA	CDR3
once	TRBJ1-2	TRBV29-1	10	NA	TGCAGCGTCGATGACTATGGCTACACCTTC	CSVDDYGYTF
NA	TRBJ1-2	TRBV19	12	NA	TGTGCCAGTACCCCTGACCACTATGGCTACACCTTC	CASTPDHYGYTF
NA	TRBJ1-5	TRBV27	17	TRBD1	TGTGCCAGCAGTTCTTTCGACAGGGGGTATAGCAATCAGCCCCAGCATTTT	CASSSFDRGYSNQPQHF
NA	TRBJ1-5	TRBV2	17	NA	TGTGCCAGCAGTGAACGCCCCCGGGACACCTTCAATCAGCCCCAGCATTTT	CASSERPRDTFNQPQHF
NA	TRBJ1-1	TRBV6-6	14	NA	TGTGCCAGCAGTTACTCGTGGGAGGCATCTGAAGCTTTCTTT	CASSYSWEASEAFF
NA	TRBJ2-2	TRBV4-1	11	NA	TGCGCCAGCAGCCAATCCGGGGAGCTGTTTTTT	CASSQSGELFF
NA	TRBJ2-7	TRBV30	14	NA	TGTGCCTGGAGTGTGCGCCGGGACTTCTACGAGCAGTACTTC	CAWSVRRDFYEQYF
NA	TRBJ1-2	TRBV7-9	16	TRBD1	TGTGCCAGCAACCCTTCCGGGGGACAGGGGGCGAGTGGCTACACCTTC	CASNPSGGQGASGYTF
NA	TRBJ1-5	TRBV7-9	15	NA	TGTGCCAGCAGCGCTGCGGGGACCGGGAACCAGCCCCAGCATTTT	CASSAAGTGNQPQHF
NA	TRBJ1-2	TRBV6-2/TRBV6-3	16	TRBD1	TGTGCCAGCAGTTACTCCAAGACAGGGGGTTTCTATGGCTACACCTTC	CASSYSKTGGFYGYTF
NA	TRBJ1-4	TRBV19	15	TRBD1	TGTGCCAGTAGTTTACAGGGGGCAACTAATGAAAAACTGTTTTTT	CASSLQGATNEKLFF
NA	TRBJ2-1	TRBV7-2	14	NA	TGTGCCAGCAGCCTCTGGGGGTTCTACAATGAGCAGTTCTTC	CASSLWGFYNEQFF
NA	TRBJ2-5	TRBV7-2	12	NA	TGTGCCAGCAGCTTCCCCAGGGAGACCCAGTACTTC	CASSFPRETQYF
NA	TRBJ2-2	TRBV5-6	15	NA	TGTGCCAGCAGCTTGAGGACTCACCTCACCGGGGAGCTGTTTTTT	CASSLRTHLTGELFF
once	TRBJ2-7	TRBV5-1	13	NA	TGCGCCAGCAGCGAAGGACCGAACTACGAGCAGTACTTC	CASSEGPNYEQYF
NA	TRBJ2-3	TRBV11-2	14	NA	TGTGCCAGCAGCTTAGGCGGAGGGAGGGATACGCAGTATTTT	CASSLGGGRDTQYF
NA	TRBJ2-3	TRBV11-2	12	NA	TGTGCCAGCAGCTCGTTAACAGATACGCAGTATTTT	CASSSLTDTQYF
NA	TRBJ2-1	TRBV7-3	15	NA	TGTGCCAGCAGCTCCGGGACCGACCCGAACAATGAGCAGTTCTTC	CASSSGTDPNNEQFF
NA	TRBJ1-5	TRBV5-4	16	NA	TGTGCCAGCAGCCAGACCGGGGTTTCTAGCAATCAGCCCCAGCATTTT	CASSQTGVSSNQPQHF
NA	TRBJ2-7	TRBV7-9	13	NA	TGTGCCAGCAGCTTACCAGCGCCCTACGAGCAGTACTTC	CASSLPAPYEQYF
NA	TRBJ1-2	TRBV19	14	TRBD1	TGTGCCAGTCGGCCGGGACAGAATAACTATGGCTACACCTTC	CASRPGQNNYGYTF
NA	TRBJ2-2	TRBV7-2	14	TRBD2	TGTGCCAGTAATCTAGCGGGAGGAACCGGGGAGCTGTTTTTT	CASNLAGGTGELFF
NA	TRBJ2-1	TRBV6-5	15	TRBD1	TGTGCCAGCAATCGACAGGGCAAATCCTACAATGAGCAGTTCTTC	CASNRQGKSYNEQFF
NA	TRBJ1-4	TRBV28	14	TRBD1	TGTGCCAGCAGACCCCGACAGGGGAATGAAAAACTGTTTTTT	CASRPRQGNEKLFF
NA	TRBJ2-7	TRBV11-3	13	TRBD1	TGTGCCAGCAGCTTAGAAAGGGGGCAGGAGCAGTACTTC	CASSLERGQEQYF
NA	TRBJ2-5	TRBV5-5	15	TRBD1	TGTGCCAGCAGCTTGGAGGACAGGTCAATGGAGACCCAGTACTTC	CASSLEDRSMETQYF
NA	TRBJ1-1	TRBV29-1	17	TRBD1	TGCAGCGTTGAGGGACAGGGCCATTTTTCGTCACTTCCTGAAGCTTTCTTT	CSVEGQGHFSSLPEAFF
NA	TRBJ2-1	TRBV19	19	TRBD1	TGTGCCAGTAGTCGCCGGGACAGGTGGCCCACTAGCTCCTACAATGAGCAGTTCTTC	CASSRRDRWPTSSYNEQFF
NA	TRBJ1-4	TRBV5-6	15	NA	TGTGCCAGCAGCCGAGCGGCAGGTTACAATGAAAAACTGTTTTTT	CASSRAAGYNEKLFF